The 20 T cell receptor beta chains below were found in one sample sequenced in a study of identifying expanded T cells in peripheral blood. Assay used: immunoSEQ multiplex PCR; TCRdb lists only in-frame clones, some missing. The data contain about 91,000 clones, around 88% of them seen just once; the ten biggest clones take up over 3%. Sequencing was performed on blood. These receptors all stem from a person between 18 and 70 years old in good health.

V gene TRBV6-1 combines with J gene TRBJ2-3; no clear D. This CDR3 comprises 13 residues. Trimming shortened V by 0 bases and J by 2 bases, and 3 bases separated the two germline ends. The germline V gene has CDR1 MNHNS and CDR2 SASEGT. The CDR3 reads CASSEAYTDTQYF. DNA for the CDR3: TGTGCCAGCAGTGAAGCTTACACAGATACGCAGTATTTT.

The sample holds one count of this clone. The rearrangement links TRBV28 to TRBJ1-3; no clear D. V was trimmed by 5 bases and J by 7 bases, leaving 27 bases between them. The CDR3 sequence is 18 residues long. In germline, CDR1 is MDHEN, CDR2 SYDVKM. CDR3 nucleotides: TGTGCCAGCAGTCCTCCCGTGATGAGCCACATCGTTGGGAACACCATATATTTT. It specifies CASSPPVMSHIVGNTIYF. The full variable domain, in which reference TRBV28 and TRBJ1-3 provide the parts outside the CDR3, is DVKVTQSSRYLVKRTGEKVFLECVQDMDHENMFWYRQDPGLGLRLIYFSYDVKMKEKGDIPEGYSVSREKKERFSLILESASTNQTSMYLCASSPPVMSHIVGNTIYFGEGSWLTVV.

This clone was counted a single time. The chain has TRBV5-1 and TRBJ2-6; no clear D gene. The CDR3 loop spans 15 amino acids. The V and J ends lost 4 bases and 4 bases respectively, with 12 bases between them. Germline lookup yields CDR1 SGHRS and CDR2 YFSETQ. CDR3 in DNA: TGCGCCAGCAGCAACCAGGTGCACGGGGCCAACGTCCTGACTTTC. Translation gives CASSNQVHGANVLTF.

The sample holds a few counts of this clone. The rearrangement links TRBV5-1 to TRBJ1-1, with D perhaps TRBD1 (5 bases). The CDR3 runs to 14 residues. The germline V and J ends were trimmed by 3 bases and 2 bases, with 11 bases remaining between them. The germline CDR1 and CDR2 sequences are SGHRS and YFSETQ. In DNA form, the CDR3 reads TGCGCCAGCAGCTACTCCGGGGCTAACACTGAAGCTTTCTTT. Its translation is CASSYSGANTEAFF.

The chain uses TRBV5-6 and TRBJ2-7; D is uncertain. Germline V lookup: CDR1 SGHDT, CDR2 YYEEEE. Trimming stripped 2 bases from V and 0 bases from J, with 15 bases between. The CDR3 totals 16 residues. The CDR3 region has the DNA TGTGCCAGCAGCTTTCAACCCGGATTCAGCTCCTACGAGCAGTACTTC. Its protein product is CASSFQPGFSSYEQYF.

The chain recombines TRBV7-8 with TRBJ2-1, with TRBD1 matching 9 bases. CDR1 and CDR2 (germline): SGHVS, FQNEAQ. CDR3 length: 14 residues. V dropped 1 base and J dropped 9; count of bases not matched to a gene: 4. The CDR3 sequence: CASSLGGTGPEQFF. CDR3 bases: TGTGCCAGCAGCTTAGGCGGGACAGGGCCTGAGCAGTTCTTC.

This chain connects TRBV28 to TRBJ1-5; TRBD1 matches at 7 bases. CDR1 MDHEN and CDR2 SYDVKM come from the germline V gene. The V and J ends lost 7 bases and 3 bases, in that order; junction bases with no gene match: 9. CDR3 length: 15 residues. DNA for the CDR3: TGTGCCAGCAAGATCTCCGACAGGGTCAATCAGCCCCAGCATTTT. Residues: CASKISDRVNQPQHF.

The chain carries TRBV10-3 and TRBJ1-3; 7 bases map to TRBD1. CDR3 size: 16 residues. Per the germline V gene, CDR1 is ENHRY and CDR2 is SYGVKD. Germline trimming cut 6 bases from V and 3 bases from J; bases unmatched to any gene: 11. DNA for the CDR3: TGTGCCATCAGGGACCCGGACAGGTCCCTTGGAAACACCATATATTTT. It specifies CAIRDPDRSLGNTIYF.

The chain has TRBV7-2 and TRBJ2-3, with D tentatively TRBD1 or TRBD2 (5 bases each). The ends were cut back, 5 bases at V and 4 bases at J, with 16 bases in the middle. Looked up from germline, CDR1 is SGHTA and CDR2 is FQGNSA. The CDR3 totals 15 residues. The DNA of the CDR3 is TGTGCCAGCAGCACCCTGTCGGGGCCCTCAGATACGCAGTATTTT. It is translated as CASSTLSGPSDTQYF.

The chain is built from TRBV5-1 and TRBJ2-1, with 8 bases aligning to TRBD2. Germline trimming cut 0 bases from V and 0 bases from J; bases unmatched to any gene: 5. CDR3 size: 17 residues. The germline gives CDR1 SGHRS, CDR2 YFSETQ. CDR3 sequence: CASSLGVSGSSYNEQFF. The DNA of the CDR3 is TGCGCCAGCAGCTTGGGGGTAAGCGGGAGCTCCTACAATGAGCAGTTCTTC. Looking up the rest from reference TRBV5-1 and TRBJ2-1 gives the full variable domain: KAGVTQTPRYLIKTRGQQVTLSCSPISGHRSVSWYQQTPGQGLQFLFEYFSETQRNKGNFPGRFSGRQFSNSRSEMNVSTLELGDSALYLCASSLGVSGSSYNEQFFGPGTRLTVL.

J is TRBJ1-2 and V is TRBV28, with 9 nucleotides matching TRBD1. CDR1 MDHEN and CDR2 SYDVKM come from the germline V gene. The CDR3 has 14 amino acids. Trimming at V came to 4 bases and at J to 5 bases, leaving 5 bases not matched to a gene. The CDR3 DNA sequence: TGTGCCAGCAGTTATGGGACAGGGATGTATGGCTACACCTTC. This codes for CASSYGTGMYGYTF.

The gene calls are TRBV6-1 and TRBJ1-1; D possibly corresponds to TRBD1 (6 bases). CDR1 MNHNS and CDR2 SASEGT come from the germline V gene. The V end lost 4 bases, the J end lost 5 bases, and 14 bases lay between the germline ends. The CDR3 totals 14 residues. The CDR3 DNA reads TGTGCCAGCAGTGTTTCACAGGGAGGGACTGAAGCTTTCTTT. It yields the protein CASSVSQGGTEAFF.

The CDR3 loop is CACTTSGRRNTGELFF. The CDR3 DNA reads as TGTGCCTGCACGACTAGCGGGAGGAGGAACACCGGGGAGCTGTTTTTT. The chain links TRBV30 to TRBJ2-2; 13 nucleotides agree with TRBD2. The V gene end was trimmed by 6 bases and the J gene end by 1 base; junction bases not matched to a gene: 5. Germline CDR1 and CDR2: GTSNPN and SVGIG (reference sequence). CDR3 length equals 16 residues.

V usage is TRBV27 and J usage is TRBJ1-1; D call uncertain. V gave up 2 bases and J gave up 6 bases, with 13 bases separating them. CDR1 and CDR2 (germline): MNHEY, SMNVEV (reference sequence). CDR3 length: 14 residues. CDR3 sequence reads: CASSLVTGDPEAFF. The DNA of the CDR3 is TGTGCCAGCAGTTTAGTCACCGGAGACCCTGAAGCTTTCTTT.

The rearrangement links TRBV2 to TRBJ2-5; maybe TRBD1 (6 bases). The V end was cut by 6 bases, the J end by 2 bases, with 13 bases between. The CDR3 loop spans 14 amino acids. Germline V lookup: CDR1 SNHLY, CDR2 FYNNEI. In DNA, the CDR3 is TGTGCCAGCAGCCGACAGGTAGAGCAAGAGACCCAGTACTTC. Its protein product is CASSRQVEQETQYF.

The sample holds one count of this clone. V gene TRBV6-4 combines with J gene TRBJ1-1, with D possibly being TRBD1 (5 bases). V was pared by 2 bases and J by 1 base, with 5 bases between. Looked up from germline, CDR1 is MRHNA and CDR2 is SNTAGT. The CDR3 totals 13 residues. The CDR3: CASSDRGNTEAFF. DNA for the CDR3: TGTGCCAGCAGTGACAGGGGGAACACTGAAGCTTTCTTT.

The chain couples TRBV19 to TRBJ2-1; TRBD2 might be the D (6 bases). V gave up 3 bases and J gave up 1 base, with 13 bases separating them. Germline V gene sequence: CDR1 LNHDA, CDR2 SQIVND (reference sequence). The CDR3 has 16 amino acids. The CDR3 is CASSIYGSRSYNEQFF. CDR3 bases: TGTGCCAGTAGTATTTACGGGAGTCGATCCTACAATGAGCAGTTCTTC. The whole variable domain, remainder taken from reference TRBV19 and TRBJ2-1, is DGGITQSPKYLFRKEGQNVTLSCEQNLNHDAMYWYRQDPGQGLRLIYYSQIVNDFQKGDIAEGYSVSREKKESFPLTVTSAQKNPTAFYLCASSIYGSRSYNEQFFGPGTRLTVL.

The chain has TRBV6-1 and TRBJ1-6; 8 bases are a match to TRBD1. Looked up from germline, CDR1 is MNHNS and CDR2 is SASEGT. There are 14 residues in the CDR3. V shed 6 bases, J shed 7 bases, and the junction held 5 bases outside the gene matches. DNA of the CDR3: TGTGCCAGCAGCTCGGGACAGGTCAATTCACCCCTCCACTTT. Translating it yields CASSSGQVNSPLHF.

The rearrangement joins TRBV28 to TRBJ1-5; D is unclear. Germline-derived CDR1 and CDR2 are MDHEN and SYDVKM. Trimming left V 5 bases short and J 10 bases short, with 12 bases between. The CDR3 contains 12 residues. This chain's CDR3 is CASSRGTLPQHF. CDR3 in DNA: TGTGCCAGCAGTCGCGGAACCCTACCCCAGCATTTT. Combining the CDR3 with reference TRBV28 and TRBJ1-5 gives the whole variable domain DVKVTQSSRYLVKRTGEKVFLECVQDMDHENMFWYRQDPGLGLRLIYFSYDVKMKEKGDIPEGYSVSREKKERFSLILESASTNQTSMYLCASSRGTLPQHFGDGTRLSIL.

The gene calls are TRBV6-5 and TRBJ2-7, with 9 bases matching TRBD2. With V trimmed by 11 bases and J by 3 bases, 8 bases remained unmatched. Germline V gene data show CDR1 as MNHEY and CDR2 as SVGAGI. The CDR3 is 13 residues long. The CDR3, as DNA: TGTGCCTGCGGACTAGCGAAGAACTACGAGCAGTACTTC. Residues: CACGLAKNYEQYF.